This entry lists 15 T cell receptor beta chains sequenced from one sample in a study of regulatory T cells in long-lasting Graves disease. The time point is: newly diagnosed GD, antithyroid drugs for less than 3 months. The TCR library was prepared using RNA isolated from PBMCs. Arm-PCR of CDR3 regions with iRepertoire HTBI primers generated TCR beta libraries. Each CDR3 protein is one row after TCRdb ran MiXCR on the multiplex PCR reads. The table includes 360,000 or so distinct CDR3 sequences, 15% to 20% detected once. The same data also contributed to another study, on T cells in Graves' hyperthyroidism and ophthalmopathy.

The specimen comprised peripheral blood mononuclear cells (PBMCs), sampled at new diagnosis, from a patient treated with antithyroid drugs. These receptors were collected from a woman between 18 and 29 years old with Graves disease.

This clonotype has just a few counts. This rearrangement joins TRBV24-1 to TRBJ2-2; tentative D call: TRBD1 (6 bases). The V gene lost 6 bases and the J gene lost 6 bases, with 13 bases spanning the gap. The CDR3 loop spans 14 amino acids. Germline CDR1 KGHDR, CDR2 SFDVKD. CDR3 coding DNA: TGTGCCACCAGTATACAGGGAAAGGCCGGGGAGCTGTTTTTT. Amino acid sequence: CATSIQGKAGELFF.

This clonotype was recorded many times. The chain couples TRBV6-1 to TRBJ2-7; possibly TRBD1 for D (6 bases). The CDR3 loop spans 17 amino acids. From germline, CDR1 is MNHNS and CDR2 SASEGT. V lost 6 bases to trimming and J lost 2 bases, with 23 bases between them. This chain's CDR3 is CASRAHRTGSSTYEQYF. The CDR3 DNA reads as TGTGCCAGCAGGGCACACAGAACAGGGTCAAGTACCTACGAGCAGTACTTC.

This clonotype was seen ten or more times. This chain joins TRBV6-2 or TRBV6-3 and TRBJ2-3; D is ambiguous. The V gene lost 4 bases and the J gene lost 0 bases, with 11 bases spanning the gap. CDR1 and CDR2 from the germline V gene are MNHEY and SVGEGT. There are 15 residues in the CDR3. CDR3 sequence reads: CASSFSFTSTDTQYF. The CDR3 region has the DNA TGTGCCAGCAGTTTTTCTTTTACTAGCACAGATACGCAGTATTTT.

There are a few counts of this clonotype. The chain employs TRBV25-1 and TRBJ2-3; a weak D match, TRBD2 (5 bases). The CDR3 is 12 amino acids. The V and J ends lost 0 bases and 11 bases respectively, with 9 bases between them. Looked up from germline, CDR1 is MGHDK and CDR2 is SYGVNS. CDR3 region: CASSEYQRRQYF. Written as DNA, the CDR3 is TGTGCCAGCAGTGAATATCAGCGGAGGCAGTATTTT.

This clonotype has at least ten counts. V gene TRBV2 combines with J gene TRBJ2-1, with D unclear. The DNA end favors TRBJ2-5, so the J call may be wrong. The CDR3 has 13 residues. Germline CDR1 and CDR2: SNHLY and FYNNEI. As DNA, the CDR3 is TGTGCCAGCAGTGAACAGAACCAAGAGACCCAGTACTTC. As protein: CASSEQNQETQYF.

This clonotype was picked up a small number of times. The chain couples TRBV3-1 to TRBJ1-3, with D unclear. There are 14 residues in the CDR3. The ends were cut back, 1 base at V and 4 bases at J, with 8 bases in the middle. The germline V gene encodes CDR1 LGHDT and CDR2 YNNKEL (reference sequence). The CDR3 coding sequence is TGTGCCAGCAGCCAAGGGCAAAGGGGAAACACCATATATTTT. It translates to CASSQGQRGNTIYF.

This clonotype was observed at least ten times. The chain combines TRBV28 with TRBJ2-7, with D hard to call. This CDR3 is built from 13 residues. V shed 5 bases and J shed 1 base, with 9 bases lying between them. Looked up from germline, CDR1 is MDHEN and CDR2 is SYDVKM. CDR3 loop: CASSERLSYEQYF. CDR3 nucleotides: TGTGCCAGCAGTGAAAGGTTATCCTACGAGCAGTACTTC. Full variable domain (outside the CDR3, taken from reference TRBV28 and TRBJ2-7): DVKVTQSSRYLVKRTGEKVFLECVQDMDHENMFWYRQDPGLGLRLIYFSYDVKMKEKGDIPEGYSVSREKKERFSLILESASTNQTSMYLCASSERLSYEQYFGPGTRLTVT.

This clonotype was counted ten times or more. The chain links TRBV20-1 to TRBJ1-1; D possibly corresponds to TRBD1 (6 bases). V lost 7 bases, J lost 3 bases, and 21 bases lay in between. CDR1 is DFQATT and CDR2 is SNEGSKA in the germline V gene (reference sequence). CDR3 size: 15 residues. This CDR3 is CSVKMGAARDTEAFF. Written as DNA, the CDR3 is TGCAGTGTTAAGATGGGGGCCGCACGGGACACTGAAGCTTTCTTT.

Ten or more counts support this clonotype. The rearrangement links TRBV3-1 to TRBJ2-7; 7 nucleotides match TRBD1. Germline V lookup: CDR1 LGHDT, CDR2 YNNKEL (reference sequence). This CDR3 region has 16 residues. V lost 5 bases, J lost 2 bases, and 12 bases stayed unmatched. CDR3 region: CASSSPSGTVTYEQYF. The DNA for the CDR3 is TGTGCCAGCAGCTCCCCCTCCGGGACAGTAACCTACGAGCAGTACTTC.

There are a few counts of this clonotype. The CDR3 nucleotides are TGTGCCAGCAGCCCGGGACTCAGGAATCAGCCCCAGCATTTT. This codes for CASSPGLRNQPQHF. The genes are TRBV6-2 or TRBV6-3 and TRBJ1-5; a possible D gene is TRBD1 (5 bases). Germline CDR1 reads MNHEY; CDR2 reads SVGEGT. Trimming pared 6 bases from V and 4 bases from J, leaving 13 bases between. The CDR3 totals 14 residues.

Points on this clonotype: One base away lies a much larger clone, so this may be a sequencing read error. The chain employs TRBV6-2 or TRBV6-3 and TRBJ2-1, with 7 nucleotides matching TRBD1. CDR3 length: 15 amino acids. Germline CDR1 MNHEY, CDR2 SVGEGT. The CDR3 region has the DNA TGTACCAGCAAACGACAGGGAGAAAACTACAATGAGCAGTTCTTC. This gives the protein CTSKRQGENYNEQFF.

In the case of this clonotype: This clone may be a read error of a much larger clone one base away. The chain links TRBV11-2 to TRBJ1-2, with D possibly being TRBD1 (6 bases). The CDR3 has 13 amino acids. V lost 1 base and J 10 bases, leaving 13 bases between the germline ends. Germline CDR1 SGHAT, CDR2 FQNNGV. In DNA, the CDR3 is TGTGCCAGCAGCTTAGGTCCGGGACACTCCTACACCTTC. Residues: CASSLGPGHSYTF.

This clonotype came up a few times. This CDR3 reads CASSLAASGGYQETQYF. CDR3 sequence (DNA): TGTGCCAGCAGCTTAGCGGCGAGCGGGGGGTACCAAGAGACCCAGTACTTC. The J gene is TRBJ2-5, the V gene TRBV7-6, with 9 bases fitting TRBD2. The V gene end was trimmed by 0 bases and the J gene end by 0 bases; junction bases not matched to a gene: 5. Germline CDR1 reads SGHVS; CDR2 reads FNYEAQ. There are 17 residues in the CDR3.

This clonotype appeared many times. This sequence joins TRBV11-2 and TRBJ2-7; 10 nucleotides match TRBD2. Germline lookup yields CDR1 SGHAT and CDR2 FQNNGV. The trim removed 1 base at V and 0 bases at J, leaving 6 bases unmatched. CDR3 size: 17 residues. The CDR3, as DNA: TGTGCCAGCAGCTTAGGTGGACTAGCGGATAGCTCCTACGAGCAGTACTTC. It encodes CASSLGGLADSSYEQYF. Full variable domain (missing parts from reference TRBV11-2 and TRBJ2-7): EAGVAQSPRYKIIEKRQSVAFWCNPISGHATLYWYQQILGQGPKLLIQFQNNGVVDDSQLPKDRFSAERLKGVDSTLKIQPAKLEDSAVYLCASSLGGLADSSYEQYFGPGTRLTVT.

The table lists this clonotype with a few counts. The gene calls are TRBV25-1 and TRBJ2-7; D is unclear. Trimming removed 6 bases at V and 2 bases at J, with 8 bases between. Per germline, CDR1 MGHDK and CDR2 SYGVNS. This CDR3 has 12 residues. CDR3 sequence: CASSQSPYEQYF. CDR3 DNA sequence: TGTGCCAGCAGCCAGTCCCCCTACGAGCAGTACTTC.